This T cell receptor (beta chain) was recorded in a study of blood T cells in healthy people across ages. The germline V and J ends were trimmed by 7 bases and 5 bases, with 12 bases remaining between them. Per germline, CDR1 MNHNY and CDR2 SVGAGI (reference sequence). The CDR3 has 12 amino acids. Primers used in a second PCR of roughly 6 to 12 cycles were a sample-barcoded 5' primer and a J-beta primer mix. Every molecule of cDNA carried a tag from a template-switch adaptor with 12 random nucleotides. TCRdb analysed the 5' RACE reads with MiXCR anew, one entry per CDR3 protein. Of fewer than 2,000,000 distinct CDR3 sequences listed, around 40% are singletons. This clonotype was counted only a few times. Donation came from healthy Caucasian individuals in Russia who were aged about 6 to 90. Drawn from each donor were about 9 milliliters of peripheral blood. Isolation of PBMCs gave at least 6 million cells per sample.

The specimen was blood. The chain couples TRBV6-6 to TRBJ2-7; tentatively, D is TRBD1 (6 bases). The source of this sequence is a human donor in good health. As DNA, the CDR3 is TGTGCCAGCACACAGGGTGTACACGAGCAGTACTTC. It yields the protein CASTQGVHEQYF.